What follows are 28 T cell receptor beta chains derived from one specimen sequenced in a study of CD8+ T cells in alopecia areata. Described treatment: oral pan-JAK inhibitor, 5-10 mg twice daily. Extracted RNA was reverse transcribed, and the resulting cDNA served as sequencing template. Some clones are missing from TCRdb's copy, which holds only in-frame ones; the method was immunoSEQ multiplex PCR. The sample has 90,000 to 100,000 clones, about 58% seen once. Source: CD8+ T cells sorted from blood, taken at week 4, from a patient treated with tofacitinib. These receptors were obtained from a human donor with alopecia areata.

V gene TRBV9 combines with J gene TRBJ2-5, with 14 bases fitting TRBD2. Trimming removed 4 bases from V and 5 bases from J; junction bases left unmatched: 7. The length of the CDR3 is 16 residues. Germline V gene lookup returns CDR1 SGDLS and CDR2 YYNGEE. The CDR3 DNA sequence: TGTGCCAGCAGCCCGGGGACTAGCGGGGGAGGTGAGACCCAGTACTTC. Protein sequence: CASSPGTSGGGETQYF.

This clone is a singleton in its sample. This chain uses TRBV5-6 with TRBJ1-1; perhaps TRBD1 as D (6 bases). CDR3 length equals 15 residues. Trimming cost V 4 bases and J 0 bases, with 13 bases left between them. Germline values: CDR1 SGHDT, CDR2 YYEEEE. DNA for the CDR3: TGTGCCAGCAGCATCGAGGGGGACGTGAACACTGAAGCTTTCTTT. As protein: CASSIEGDVNTEAFF.

This clone was seen a handful of times. A read error may account for a junction end that differs from germline. The chain combines TRBV4-1 with TRBJ2-1; 8 positions match TRBD2. The CDR3 has 13 amino acids. The V gene's germline CDR1 is MGHRA and CDR2 YSYEKL. CDR3 loop: CASSFAGGNEQFF. DNA of the CDR3: TGTGCCAGCAGCTTCGCGGGGGGCAATGAGCAGTTCTTC.

The chain recombines TRBV15 with TRBJ1-2; D not resolved. Germline V gives CDR1 LNHNV, CDR2 YYDKDF (reference sequence). This CDR3 contains 14 residues. V was trimmed by 1 base and J by 6 bases, leaving 12 bases between them. The CDR3 DNA reads as TGTGCCACCAGCAGAGCGGCGACGGCAAATGGCTACACCTTC. The encoded protein is CATSRAATANGYTF.

The V gene is TRBV4-1, the J gene TRBJ2-7; 11 nucleotides line up with TRBD1. V lost 5 bases and J lost 2; bases outside the gene matches: 5. CDR3 length: 15 amino acids. CDR1 MGHRA and CDR2 YSYEKL come from the germline V gene. This CDR3 reads CASSAGTGGAYEQYF. CDR3 nucleotides: TGCGCCAGCAGCGCCGGGACAGGGGGAGCCTACGAGCAGTACTTC.

J is TRBJ2-1 and V is TRBV7-9, with D unresolved. The CDR3 spans 13 residues. V lost 3 bases, J lost 3 bases, and 6 bases lay in between. Per germline, CDR1 SEHNR and CDR2 FQNEAQ (reference sequence). The CDR3 loop is CASSFEGYNEQFF. The DNA for the CDR3 is TGTGCCAGCAGCTTTGAAGGCTACAATGAGCAGTTCTTC.

On this clone: The junction shows a germline mismatch at one end, possibly a read error. The chain uses TRBV7-9 and TRBJ2-3, with D perhaps TRBD1 or TRBD2 (5 bases each). This CDR3 contains 11 residues. Germline V lookup: CDR1 SEHNR, CDR2 FQNEAQ (reference sequence). The CDR3 region is CASSLGPTQCF. As DNA, the CDR3 is TGTGCCAGCAGCTTGGGACCGACTCAGTGTTTT.

CDR3 coding DNA: TGTGCCAGTCGTGTAGGAACCGGAACAACTGAAGCTTTCTTT. This sequence encodes CASRVGTGTTEAFF. V usage is TRBV27 and J usage is TRBJ1-1; D uncertain. Between the trimmed V and J ends, which lost 9 bases and 5 bases, there was a span of 19 bases. The CDR3 spans 14 residues. Looked up from germline, CDR1 is MNHEY and CDR2 is SMNVEV (reference sequence).

About this clone: A junction end diverges from the germline sequence, so it may reflect a read error. The chain has TRBV5-6 and TRBJ2-2; D may be TRBD2 (5 bases). This CDR3 has 13 amino acids. Germline CDR1 reads SGHDT; CDR2 reads YYEEEE. CDR3 bases: TGTGCCAGCAGCTTGGGGCAGACCGGGGAGCTGCTTTTT. Amino acid sequence: CASSLGQTGELLF.

This clone has a handful of counts. The chain combines TRBV5-6 with TRBJ2-5, with no clear D. V lost 4 bases and J lost 5, with 12 bases in between. Germline CDR1 and CDR2: SGHDT and YYEEEE. CDR3 length: 13 residues. This CDR3 is CASSELAGETQYF. The CDR3 DNA reads as TGTGCCAGCAGCGAACTCGCCGGGGAGACCCAGTACTTC.

The chain combines TRBV5-1 with TRBJ2-1; D is unclear. Germline lookup yields CDR1 SGHRS and CDR2 YFSETQ. The CDR3 length is 16 residues. V gave up 4 bases and J gave up 5 bases, with 19 bases separating them. The CDR3 spells CASSPGLVRNHNEQFF. In DNA, the CDR3 is TGCGCCAGCAGCCCCGGCCTAGTAAGAAACCACAATGAGCAGTTCTTC.

CDR3 region: CASSPGEGLNYGYTF. The CDR3 DNA reads TGCGCCAGCAGCCCTGGGGAGGGTCTTAACTATGGCTACACCTTC. This rearrangement joins TRBV4-3 to TRBJ1-2; D gene ambiguous. V was clipped by 4 bases and J by 1 base, with 13 bases between them. The CDR3 length is 15 residues. Per the germline V gene, CDR1 is LGHNA and CDR2 is YSLEER.

The V gene is TRBV19, the J gene TRBJ2-7; D may be TRBD1 (5 bases). Per germline, CDR1 LNHDA and CDR2 SQIVND (reference sequence). V lost 10 bases, J lost 2 bases, and 12 bases lay in between. The CDR3 has 12 amino acids. DNA for the CDR3: TGTGCCACCTCAGGGCTGCCCTACGAGCAGTACTTC. Translating gives CATSGLPYEQYF.

This chain connects TRBV7-9 to TRBJ1-1; D possibly corresponds to TRBD1 (5 bases). The germline CDR1 and CDR2 sequences are SEHNR and FQNEAQ (reference sequence). There are 13 residues in the CDR3. V was pared by 1 base and J by 8 bases, with 11 bases between. Here the CDR3 DNA reads TGTGCCAGCAGCTTAGAAAGGGGTAGAGAAGCTTTCTTT. This encodes CASSLERGREAFF. The full variable domain, rest sourced from reference TRBV7-9 and TRBJ1-1, is DTGVSQNPRHKITKRGQNVTFRCDPISEHNRLYWYRQTLGQGPEFLTYFQNEAQLEKSRLLSDRFSAERPKGSFSTLEIQRTEQGDSAMYLCASSLERGREAFFGQGTRLTVV.

The gene calls are TRBV5-1 and TRBJ2-7, with TRBD1 matching over 8 bases. CDR1 is SGHRS, CDR2 YFSETQ, per germline. V lost 4 bases, J lost 5 bases, and 11 bases stayed unmatched. This CDR3 has 15 amino acids. The CDR3 DNA follows: TGCGCCAGCAGCCCATGGACAGGGAGTACCCACGAGCAGTACTTC. It yields the protein CASSPWTGSTHEQYF. The full variable domain, in which reference TRBV5-1 and TRBJ2-7 provide the parts outside the CDR3, is KAGVTQTPRYLIKTRGQQVTLSCSPISGHRSVSWYQQTPGQGLQFLFEYFSETQRNKGNFPGRFSGRQFSNSRSEMNVSTLELGDSALYLCASSPWTGSTHEQYFGPGTRLTVT.

V gene TRBV7-9 combines with J gene TRBJ1-2, with 7 nucleotides matching TRBD1. This CDR3 comprises 13 residues. Trimming took 5 bases from V and 5 from J; bases not matched to a gene: 5. Germline CDR1 and CDR2: SEHNR and FQNEAQ (reference sequence). CDR3 coding DNA: TGTGCCAGCAGCGAAGGACAGGCTTATGGCTACACCTTC. This translates into CASSEGQAYGYTF.

This clone appeared a few times. The chain employs TRBV29-1 and TRBJ2-7, with 7 nucleotides matching TRBD2. This CDR3 is 15 amino acids long. Germline V gives CDR1 SQVTM, CDR2 ANQGSEA. V lost 4 bases to trimming and J lost 5 bases; unmatched junction nucleotides: 14. The CDR3 sequence: CSVAGGFEPGDEQYF. The CDR3, as DNA: TGCAGCGTTGCCGGGGGGTTTGAGCCTGGCGACGAGCAGTACTTC.

J is TRBJ2-7 and V is TRBV11-1; D remains ambiguous. Germline CDR1 and CDR2: SGHAT and FQDESV (reference sequence). The CDR3 loop spans 13 amino acids. V was pared by 5 bases and J by 2 bases, with 10 bases between. CDR3 in amino acids: CASSQRFTYEQYF. The CDR3 DNA reads as TGTGCCAGCAGCCAACGGTTTACCTACGAGCAGTACTTC.

V is TRBV29-1 and J is TRBJ1-2, with TRBD1 matching over 10 bases. CDR1 SQVTM and CDR2 ANQGSEA come from the germline V gene. This CDR3 is built from 14 residues. The ends lost 7 bases at V and 4 bases at J; junction bases unmatched: 9. CDR3 sequence: CSGVTGGDLYGYTF. The CDR3 nucleotides are TGCAGCGGTGTGACAGGGGGCGATCTCTATGGCTACACCTTC.

CDR3 sequence: CASSLELAVPEQYF. DNA of the CDR3: TGCGCCAGCAGCTTGGAACTAGCGGTACCCGAGCAGTACTTC. V gene TRBV5-1 combines with J gene TRBJ2-7; 8 bases align to TRBD2. The CDR3 runs to 14 residues. Trimming at V came to 0 bases and at J to 6 bases, leaving 5 bases not matched to a gene. Germline lookup yields CDR1 SGHRS and CDR2 YFSETQ.

This sequence joins TRBV27 and TRBJ2-3; D gene unclear. The V gene's germline CDR1 is MNHEY and CDR2 SMNVEV (reference sequence). This CDR3 contains 12 residues. Between the trimmed V and J ends, which lost 5 bases and 4 bases, there was a span of 7 bases. Here the CDR3 DNA reads TGTGCCAGCAGTCCCGATGCAGATACGCAGTATTTT. It yields the protein CASSPDADTQYF.

This clone was detected only a few times. The chain couples TRBV29-1 to TRBJ1-1, with 7 bases identical to TRBD1. The CDR3 has 12 amino acids. V was clipped by 7 bases and J by 0 bases; unmatched bases: 2. Germline V gene sequence: CDR1 SQVTM, CDR2 ANQGSEA. CDR3 coding DNA: TGCAGCGCGGGACAGATGAACACTGAAGCTTTCTTT. It specifies CSAGQMNTEAFF.

The CDR3 region is CAWRELAGSYEQYF. CDR3 nucleotides: TGTGCCTGGAGAGAACTAGCGGGCTCCTACGAGCAGTACTTC. This chain links TRBV30 with TRBJ2-7, with 9 nucleotides matching TRBD2. In germline, CDR1 is GTSNPN, CDR2 SVGIG (reference sequence). This CDR3 contains 14 residues. The J segment lost 0 bases and the V segment lost 3 bases, leaving 3 bases of the junction unmatched.

A word on this clone: The junction shows a germline mismatch at one end, possibly a read error. The chain uses TRBV29-1 and TRBJ2-3; a possible D gene is TRBD2 (7 bases). This CDR3 region has 12 residues. Germline V lookup: CDR1 SQVTM, CDR2 ANQGSEA. The CDR3 loop reads CSVERGGKDSLF. The CDR3 nucleotides are TGCAGCGTTGAGAGGGGGGGCAAGGACAGTCTTTTT.

The chain uses TRBV5-1 and TRBJ2-7; TRBD1 matches 7 bases. This CDR3 comprises 14 residues. With 3 bases clipped from V and 3 bases from J, the junction kept 6 bases outside the gene matches. Germline values: CDR1 SGHRS, CDR2 YFSETQ. The CDR3 DNA is TGCGCCAGCAGCTGGATGGACAGGAGCTACGAGCAGTACTTC. Amino acid sequence: CASSWMDRSYEQYF.

In its sample, this clone was seen once. The chain joins TRBV4-2 to TRBJ2-5, with 13 bases lining up with TRBD2. This CDR3 spans 16 amino acids. Germline V gene data show CDR1 as LGHNA and CDR2 as YNFKEQ. Trimming at V came to 0 bases and at J to 4 bases, leaving 2 bases not matched to a gene. The DNA for the CDR3 is TGTGCCAGCAGCCAAGATACTAGCGGGGGGGGAGAGACCCAGTACTTC. Translated, it gives CASSQDTSGGGETQYF.

This sequence joins TRBV4-1 and TRBJ2-7; 8 bases line up with TRBD2. The V gene's germline CDR1 is MGHRA and CDR2 YSYEKL. The CDR3 runs to 14 residues. The V and J ends lost 3 bases and 3 bases, in that order; junction bases with no gene match: 4. In DNA, the CDR3 is TGCGCCAGCAGCCACACTAGCGGTCTCTACGAGCAGTACTTC. Its translation is CASSHTSGLYEQYF.

This chain links TRBV27 with TRBJ2-5, with D perhaps being TRBD1 or TRBD2 (5 bases each). CDR1 and CDR2 from the germline V gene are MNHEY and SMNVEV (reference sequence). This CDR3 region has 14 residues. V was cut by 5 bases and J by 2 bases, with 12 bases left in between. CDR3 in amino acids: CASSILGPQETQYF. CDR3 sequence (DNA): TGTGCCAGCAGTATACTGGGACCGCAAGAGACCCAGTACTTC.